These T cell receptor beta chains were read from a single sample in a study of blood T cells in healthy people across ages. TCRdb called the 5' RACE reads again in MiXCR, with one record for every CDR3 protein. Counted here are about 940,000 distinct CDR3 sequences, around 49% occurring once; the ten biggest clones make up over 10%. Input material: blood. These TCRs come from a man aged 25 to 45 in good health. CDR3s include the opening cysteine and the closing phenylalanine or tryptophan. D genes are given only for firm matches. Some rows mark clone size as missing; the rest say once, few, many or name a class of expanded clone.

V gene	D gene	J gene	clone size	CDR3 DNA	CDR3 protein
TRBV3-1	TRBD2	TRBJ2-7	-	TGTGCCAGCAGCCCTAGCGGAGGAGACTACGAGCAGTACTTC	CASSPSGGDYEQYF
TRBV5-1	-	TRBJ2-5	-	TGCGCCAGCAGCCCGATGGCCGGGACAAGTAAGGAGACCCAGTACTTC	CASSPMAGTSKETQYF
TRBV6-6	TRBD1	TRBJ2-1	-	TGTGCCAGCAGTCGCTATACGACAGGGAGCTCCTACAATGAGCAGTTCTTC	CASSRYTTGSSYNEQFF
TRBV29-1	-	TRBJ1-1	-	TGCAGCGCCTCCTCGTTCGGGCCTGAAGCTTTCTTT	CSASSFGPEAFF
TRBV7-2	-	TRBJ1-5	-	TGTGCCAGCAGCCCCGCCCTCGGGAGGGAGAGCAGTCAGCCCCAGCATTTT	CASSPALGRESSQPQHF
TRBV6-6	-	TRBJ2-2	-	TGTGCCAGTGGAATACAGGCCTCGAACACCGGGGAGCTGTTTTTT	CASGIQASNTGELFF
TRBV27	TRBD1	TRBJ1-1	few	TGTGCCAGCAGTTTATCCGGACAGGGGGTTTCTGAAGCTTTCTTT	CASSLSGQGVSEAFF
TRBV7-7	-	TRBJ2-7	-	TGTGCTAGCAGCGCCGGGACGAACGACTACGAGCAGTACTTC	CASSAGTNDYEQYF
TRBV20-1	-	TRBJ2-1	-	TGCAGTGCTAGAGATCAAGGTAGATACAATGAGCAGTTCTTC	CSARDQGRYNEQFF
TRBV12-3/TRBV12-4	-	TRBJ1-2	-	TGTGCCAGCAGCCCGACATCAACTATCTCTGGCTACACCTTC	CASSPTSTISGYTF
TRBV29-1	-	TRBJ2-1	once	TGCAGCGTTGAAGGTCCAGAATTGACCTTGGATGAGCAGTTCTTC	CSVEGPELTLDEQFF